This entry describes one T cell receptor (beta chain). The source of the sample is a study of T cell responses to AZD1222 COVID-19 vaccine. The repertoire was sequenced with immunoSEQ multiplex PCR; TCRdb's copy has only in-frame clones and lacks some. The profile shows tens of thousands of clones, around 90% of them singletons. V lost 10 bases to trimming and J lost 5 bases, with 29 bases between them. This CDR3 contains 17 residues. The germline V gene encodes CDR1 SEHNR and CDR2 FQNEAQ (reference sequence). Material: peripheral blood, obtained 28 days after the second AZD1222 dose. This TCR derives from an adult who received the AZD1222 COVID-19 vaccine. The rearrangement uses TRBV7-9 and TRBJ1-2; D unclear. CDR3 loop: CAISKTVDGERGYGYTF. In nucleotides, the CDR3 is TGTGCCATCTCAAAAACGGTCGACGGCGAGCGAGGGTATGGCTACACCTTC. Based on the CDR3 plus reference TRBV7-9 and TRBJ1-2, the full variable domain is DTGVSQNPRHKITKRGQNVTFRCDPISEHNRLYWYRQTLGQGPEFLTYFQNEAQLEKSRLLSDRFSAERPKGSFSTLEIQRTEQGDSAMYLCAISKTVDGERGYGYTFGSGTRLTVV.